The T cell receptor (beta chain) described here comes from a study of siplizumab effects on memory and regulatory T cells. Study-level findings and limits: Roughly 75-95% of proliferating CD4+ or CD8+ clones lacked an assignable naive or memory phenotype. With siplizumab, mappable alloreactive CD4+ clones averaged around 71% Treg-derived, versus 25% to 30% in controls. Siplizumab caused a significant drop in alloreactive sequences traceable to unstimulated CD4+ memory cells. Unstimulated subsets contained matches for only a minor fraction of alloreactive clones.

Comment on this clone: Its antigen is unidentified.

Sequenced by immunoSEQ multiplex PCR; TCRdb stores in-frame clones only, minus some. The table includes more than 95,000 clones, over 90% detected once. The CDR3 spans 13 residues. With V trimmed by 1 base and J by 8 bases, 2 bases remained unmatched. Germline V gives CDR1 SEHNR, CDR2 FQNEAQ (reference sequence). The chain employs TRBV7-9 and TRBJ1-3, with 7 bases identical to TRBD1. Material for sequencing was Tregs sorted from blood. This TCR was sampled from a human donor in good health. The CDR3: CASSLGQGDTIYF. DNA for the CDR3: TGTGCCAGCAGCTTAGGACAGGGAGACACCATATATTTT. Full variable domain (rest looked up from reference TRBV7-9 and TRBJ1-3): DTGVSQNPRHKITKRGQNVTFRCDPISEHNRLYWYRQTLGQGPEFLTYFQNEAQLEKSRLLSDRFSAERPKGSFSTLEIQRTEQGDSAMYLCASSLGQGDTIYFGEGSWLTVV.